A selection of T cell receptor beta chains follows, all from one sample in a study of T cell responses to AZD1222 COVID-19 vaccine. The method was immunoSEQ multiplex PCR; TCRdb's version includes in-frame clones alone and lacks a portion of them. The sample shows about 99,000 clones, roughly 92% of them seen only once. Here the sequenced sample was peripheral blood, taken 28 days after the second AZD1222 dose. The source of these receptors is an adult who received the AZD1222 COVID-19 vaccine. Each CDR3 is given with its conserved first and last residue. The D gene is left open where the match is weak. The size of a clone is reported for some rows only, either as once, few or many, or as a class for expanded clones.

TRBJ2-5 | NA | TRBV18 | NA | TGTGCCAGCTCACCACTCGGCCGGGCCCAAGCGGAAACCCAGTACTTC | CASSPLGRAQAETQYF
TRBJ1-1 | TRBD1 | TRBV19 | NA | TGTGCCAGTAGTGTTGGGACAGGAGGCCAAGCTTTCTTT | CASSVGTGGQAFF
TRBJ2-1 | NA | TRBV24-1 | NA | TGTGCCACCAGTGATTTGCGGGGCAGCGGAAGCAATGAGCAGTTCTTC | CATSDLRGSGSNEQFF
TRBJ1-4 | NA | TRBV6-5 | NA | TGTGCCAGCAGTTACTCGGGTCAGATAAATGAAAAACTGTTTTTT | CASSYSGQINEKLFF
TRBJ2-1 | NA | TRBV19 | NA | TGTGCCAGTAGTCCCCAGGGCGTGTACAATGAGCAGTTCTTC | CASSPQGVYNEQFF
TRBJ2-1 | TRBD2 | TRBV5-1 | NA | TGCGCCAGCAGCCGGGGGACTAGCGGATACAATGAGCAGTTCTTC | CASSRGTSGYNEQFF
TRBJ2-7 | TRBD2 | TRBV6-5 | NA | TGTGCCAGCAGTTACGACACTAGCGGGGCCCTCTACGAGCAGTACTTC | CASSYDTSGALYEQYF
TRBJ2-4 | NA | TRBV18 | NA | TGTGCCAGCTCGCAAGGTGGGGCCTTAGCCAAAAACATTCAGTACTTC | CASSQGGALAKNIQYF
TRBJ2-7 | NA | TRBV7-9 | NA | TGTGCCAGCAGCAGAGAAGGAAGGGGTTACGAGCAGTACTTC | CASSREGRGYEQYF
TRBJ1-5 | TRBD1 | TRBV27 | NA | TGTGCCAGCAGTCTGACAGGGGCGGTACGGAATCAGCCCCAGCATTTT | CASSLTGAVRNQPQHF
TRBJ1-6 | NA | TRBV6-5 | NA | TGTGCCAGCAACAGGGACATAAGCTCACCCCTCCACTTT | CASNRDISSPLHF
TRBJ1-1 | NA | TRBV3-1/TRBV3-2 | NA | TGTGCCAGCAGCCAACAGGGGAACGCTGAAGCTTTCTTT | CASSQQGNAEAFF
TRBJ2-5 | TRBD1 | TRBV2 | NA | TGTGCCAGCAGTGCCTACCGGGACAGGGCGACCCAGTACTTC | CASSAYRDRATQYF
TRBJ1-1 | TRBD1 | TRBV14 | NA | TGTGCCAGCAGCCAATGGACAGGGATGAACACTGAAGCTTTCTTT | CASSQWTGMNTEAFF
TRBJ2-7 | NA | TRBV4-3 | NA | TGCGCCAGCAGCCAATCTATGGGGTACGAGCAGTACTTC | CASSQSMGYEQYF
TRBJ2-3 | TRBD1 | TRBV18 | NA | TGTGCCAGCTCACCACCGGGACAGGGGGGAGCAGATACGCAGTATTTT | CASSPPGQGGADTQYF
TRBJ2-7 | NA | TRBV5-4 | NA | TGTGCCAGCAGCTTGGAAGGGTTCAACGAGCAGTACTTC | CASSLEGFNEQYF
TRBJ1-1 | NA | TRBV4-3 | NA | TGCGCCAGCAGCCAAGAGACGGTGATGAACACTGAAGCTTTCTTT | CASSQETVMNTEAFF
TRBJ2-7 | TRBD2 | TRBV6-5 | NA | TGTGCCAGCAGGATAGCGGGAGTCGCCTACGAGCAGTACTTC | CASRIAGVAYEQYF
TRBJ2-7 | NA | TRBV28 | NA | TGTGCCAGCAGTTTGCGGCAGGGTGTCAACGAGCAGTACTTC | CASSLRQGVNEQYF
TRBJ2-2 | NA | TRBV9 | NA | TGTGCCAGCAGCGTCTGGGGCTTGAGCACCGGGGAGCTGTTTTTT | CASSVWGLSTGELFF
TRBJ2-1 | TRBD2 | TRBV7-9 | NA | TGTGCCAGCAGCTTAAGGACTAGTTGGGTCTCCTACAATGAGCAGTTCTTC | CASSLRTSWVSYNEQFF
TRBJ1-1 | NA | TRBV27 | NA | TGTGCCAGCAGTTTAGGGCGTAACACTGAAGCTTTCTTT | CASSLGRNTEAFF
TRBJ2-1 | NA | TRBV5-1 | NA | TGCGCCAGCAGCCGCTCTACCAATGAGCAGTTCTTC | CASSRSTNEQFF
TRBJ2-1 | TRBD1 | TRBV9 | once | TGTGCCAGCAGCAATCCCGGCGGGGGAAGGGACAGGGCCTACAATGAGCAGTTCTTC | CASSNPGGGRDRAYNEQFF
TRBJ2-5 | NA | TRBV15 | NA | TGTGCCACCAGCAGAGGTGGAGGAGGGGAAGAGACCCAGTACTTC | CATSRGGGGEETQYF
TRBJ2-5 | TRBD1 | TRBV6-1 | few | TGTGCCAGCAGTGAGGGACAGGGCCAAGAGACCCAGTACTTC | CASSEGQGQETQYF
TRBJ2-1 | TRBD1 | TRBV28 | NA | TGTGCCAGCAGTTTGCCCTGGACAGGGGGACTACCTCGCTCCTACAATGAGCAGTTCTTC | CASSLPWTGGLPRSYNEQFF
TRBJ2-2 | TRBD1 | TRBV19 | NA | TGTGCCAGTAGTATAGAAGGGGGCTTCGGCGGGGAGCTGTTTTTT | CASSIEGGFGGELFF
TRBJ2-3 | TRBD2 | TRBV5-4 | once | TGTGCCAGCAGCTCGGGGACTAGCGGGAGTCGGAGCACAGATACGCAGTATTTT | CASSSGTSGSRSTDTQYF